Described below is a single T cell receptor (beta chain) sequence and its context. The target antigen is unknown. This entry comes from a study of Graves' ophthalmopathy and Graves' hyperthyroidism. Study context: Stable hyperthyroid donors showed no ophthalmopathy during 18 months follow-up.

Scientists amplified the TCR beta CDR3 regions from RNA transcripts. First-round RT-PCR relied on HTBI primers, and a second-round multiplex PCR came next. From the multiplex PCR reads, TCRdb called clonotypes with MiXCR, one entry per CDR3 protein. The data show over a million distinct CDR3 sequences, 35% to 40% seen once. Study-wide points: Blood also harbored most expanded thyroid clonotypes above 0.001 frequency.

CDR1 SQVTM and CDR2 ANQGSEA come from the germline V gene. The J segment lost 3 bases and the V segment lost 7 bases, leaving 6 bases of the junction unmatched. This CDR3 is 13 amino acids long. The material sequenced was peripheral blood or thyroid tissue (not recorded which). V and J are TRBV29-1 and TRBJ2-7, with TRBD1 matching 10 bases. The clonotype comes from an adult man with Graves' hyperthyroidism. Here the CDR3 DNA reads TGCAGCGAAGGACAGGGGGAAAACTACGAGCAGTACTTC. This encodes CSEGQGENYEQYF.